Only one count was recorded for the clone carrying this T cell receptor (beta chain). Its matching antigen is unknown. At one of its ends the junction is not consistent with the germline gene, which may arise from a read error. These data originate in a study of cytomegalovirus exposure and HLA in healthy donors. About the research overall: Assignment to the Caucasian-associated ancestry cluster applied to around 80% of the approximately 390 genotyped donors. Points from the study as a whole: Reported performance of the classifier showed diagnosis of cytomegalovirus status with high specificity and sensitivity. Fewer N-insertions than the roughly 670-donor mean were reportedly shown by an Asian-associated ancestry cluster in a later analysis. Earlier analysis looked at TCR beta V segments, and most were productive about 90% or about 30% of the time.

The CDR3 sequence is 15 residues long. Germline V CDR1 and CDR2: SEHNR, FQNEAQ (reference sequence). The PCR contained 60 Vbeta and 13 Jbeta primers. TCRdb's table, derived via immunoSEQ multiplex PCR, lists solely in-frame clones and lacks some. The table lists under 250,000 clones, around 81% of them singletons. Sequencing was done on a sample of PBMCs. This chain links TRBV7-9 with TRBJ1-3; TRBD1 is a possible D gene (6 bases). The sequence came from a woman aged 60-75 years in good health and CMV-seropositive. DNA for the CDR3: TGTTCCAGCAGCGCGTGGCAGGGGACTGGAAACACCATATATTTT. It codes for CSSSAWQGTGNTIYF. Using reference TRBV7-9 and TRBJ1-3 for the parts outside the CDR3, the full variable domain is DTGVSQNPRHKITKRGQNVTFRCDPISEHNRLYWYRQTLGQGPEFLTYFQNEAQLEKSRLLSDRFSAERPKGSFSTLEIQRTEQGDSAMYLCSSSAWQGTGNTIYFGEGSWLTVV.